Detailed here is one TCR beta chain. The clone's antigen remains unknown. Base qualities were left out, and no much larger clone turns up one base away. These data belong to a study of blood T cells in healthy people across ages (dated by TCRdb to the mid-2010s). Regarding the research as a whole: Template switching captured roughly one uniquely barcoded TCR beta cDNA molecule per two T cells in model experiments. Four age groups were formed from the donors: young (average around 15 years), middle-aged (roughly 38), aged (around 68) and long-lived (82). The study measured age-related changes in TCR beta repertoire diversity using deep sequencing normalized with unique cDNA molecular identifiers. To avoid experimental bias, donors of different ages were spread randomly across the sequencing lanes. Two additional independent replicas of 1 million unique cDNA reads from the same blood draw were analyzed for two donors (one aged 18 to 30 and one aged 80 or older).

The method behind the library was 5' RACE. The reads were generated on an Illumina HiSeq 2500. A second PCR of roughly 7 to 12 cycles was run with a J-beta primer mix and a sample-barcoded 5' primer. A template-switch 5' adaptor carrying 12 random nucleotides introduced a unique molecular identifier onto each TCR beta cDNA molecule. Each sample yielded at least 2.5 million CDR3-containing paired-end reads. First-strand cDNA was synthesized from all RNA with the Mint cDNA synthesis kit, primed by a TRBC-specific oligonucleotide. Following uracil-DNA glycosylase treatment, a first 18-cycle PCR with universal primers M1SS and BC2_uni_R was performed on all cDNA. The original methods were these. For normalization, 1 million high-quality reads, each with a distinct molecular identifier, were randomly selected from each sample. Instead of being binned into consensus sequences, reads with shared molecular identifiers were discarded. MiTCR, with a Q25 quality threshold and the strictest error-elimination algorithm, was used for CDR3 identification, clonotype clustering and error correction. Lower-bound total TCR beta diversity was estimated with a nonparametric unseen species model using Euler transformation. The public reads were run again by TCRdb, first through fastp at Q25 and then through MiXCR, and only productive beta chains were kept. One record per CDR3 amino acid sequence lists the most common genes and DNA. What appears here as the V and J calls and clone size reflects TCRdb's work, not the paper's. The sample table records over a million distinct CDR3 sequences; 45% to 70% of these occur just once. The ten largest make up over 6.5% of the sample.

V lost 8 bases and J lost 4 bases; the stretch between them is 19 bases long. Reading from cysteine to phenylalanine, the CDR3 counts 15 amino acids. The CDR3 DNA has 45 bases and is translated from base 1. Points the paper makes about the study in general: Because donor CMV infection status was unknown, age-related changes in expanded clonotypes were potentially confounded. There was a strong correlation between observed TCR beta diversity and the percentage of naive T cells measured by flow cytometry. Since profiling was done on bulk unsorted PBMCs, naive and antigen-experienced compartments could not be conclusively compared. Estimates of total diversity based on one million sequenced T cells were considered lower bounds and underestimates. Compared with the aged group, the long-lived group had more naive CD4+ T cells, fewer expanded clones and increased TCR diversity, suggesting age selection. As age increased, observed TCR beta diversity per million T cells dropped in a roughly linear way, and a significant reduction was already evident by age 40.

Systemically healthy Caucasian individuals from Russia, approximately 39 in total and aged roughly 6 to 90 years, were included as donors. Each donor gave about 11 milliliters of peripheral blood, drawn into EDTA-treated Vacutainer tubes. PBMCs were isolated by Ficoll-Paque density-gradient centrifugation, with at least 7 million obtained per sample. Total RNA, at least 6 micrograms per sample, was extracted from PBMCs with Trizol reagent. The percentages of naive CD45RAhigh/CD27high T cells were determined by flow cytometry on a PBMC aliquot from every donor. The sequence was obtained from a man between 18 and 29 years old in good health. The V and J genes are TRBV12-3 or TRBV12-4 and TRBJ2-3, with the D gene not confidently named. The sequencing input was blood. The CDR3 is CASGVLVGKPDTQYF. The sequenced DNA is TGTGCCAGCGGTGTTCTAGTGGGAAAACCAGATACGCAGTATTTT.